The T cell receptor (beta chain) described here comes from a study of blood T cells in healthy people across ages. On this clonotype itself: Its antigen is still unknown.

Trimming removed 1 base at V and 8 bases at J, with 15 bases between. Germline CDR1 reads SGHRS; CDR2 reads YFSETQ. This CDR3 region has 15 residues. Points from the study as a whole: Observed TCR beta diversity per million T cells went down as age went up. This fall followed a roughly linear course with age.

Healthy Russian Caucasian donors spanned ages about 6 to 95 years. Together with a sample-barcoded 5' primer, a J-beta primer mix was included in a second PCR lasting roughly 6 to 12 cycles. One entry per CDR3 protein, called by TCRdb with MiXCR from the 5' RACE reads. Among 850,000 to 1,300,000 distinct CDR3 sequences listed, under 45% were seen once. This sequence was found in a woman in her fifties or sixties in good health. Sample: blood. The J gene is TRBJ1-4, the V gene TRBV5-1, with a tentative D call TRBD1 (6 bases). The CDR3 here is CASSLNGGLPEKLFF. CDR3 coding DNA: TGCGCCAGCAGCTTGAACGGGGGGCTACCGGAAAAACTGTTTTTT.